This record covers a single T cell receptor beta chain. This entry comes from a study of blood T cell repertoires in COVID-19. Germline assignment: CDR1 MDHEN and CDR2 SYDVKM. The CDR3 is 14 residues long. V was trimmed by 3 bases and J by 6 bases, leaving 14 bases between them. The assay was immunoSEQ multiplex PCR, and TCRdb's table has in-frame clones only and misses some. The profile covers 200,000 to 300,000 clones, with approximately 89% appearing a single time and approximately 1.5% taken by the ten largest. Sequencing was performed on peripheral blood. The V and J genes are TRBV28 and TRBJ1-1; D call uncertain. This TCR derives from a woman aged 60 to 75 who had recovered from COVID-19. As DNA, the CDR3 is TGTGCCAGCAGTTTGAAGTTTGGCTTCTCTGAAGCTTTCTTT. This translates into CASSLKFGFSEAFF.